The rows below give T cell receptor beta chains drawn from one sample of a study of persistence of HIV-infected CD4 T cells. Method: immunoSEQ multiplex PCR; TCRdb's copy keeps in-frame clones and lacks some. Here the sample spans about 9,200 clones, more than 70% being singletons. The antigens for these receptors are not known. Sequenced here: CD4+ T cells sorted from PBMCs after roughly 17-hour stimulation, sampled from a patient who received antiretroviral therapy. The origin of the receptors is an adult woman with HIV who was CMV-seropositive. Both conserved end residues are part of each CDR3. The D gene is left open where the match is weak. The size entry is marked missing in some rows and otherwise reads once, few, many or a size class.

CDR3nt	CDR3aa	v_gene	d_gene	abundance	j_gene
TGTGCCAGCAGCCGACAGGGGTACGCTGAAGCTTTCTTT	CASSRQGYAEAFF	TRBV12-3/TRBV12-4	TRBD1	.	TRBJ1-1
TGTGCCAGCAGCTATAGGGACAGGGGCTATGGCTACACCTTC	CASSYRDRGYGYTF	TRBV6-5	TRBD1	.	TRBJ1-2
TGTGCCACCAGCAGAGATCGATCCCAGGGGATCGATGGCTACACCTTC	CATSRDRSQGIDGYTF	TRBV15	.	.	TRBJ1-2
TGTGCCAGCAGCGTCGGGGGCTTCGCCCCTAGCTCCTACGAGCAGTACTTC	CASSVGGFAPSSYEQYF	TRBV9	.	.	TRBJ2-7
TGTGCCAGCAGCTTAGGCCAACAGGGCCCGGCTTTCTTT	CASSLGQQGPAFF	TRBV7-3	.	.	TRBJ1-1
TGTGCCAGCAGCCAAGGGGACAGGGCTGGAGGAAACATTCAGTACTTC	CASSQGDRAGGNIQYF	TRBV14	TRBD1	.	TRBJ2-4
TGTGCCAGCAGTGCCACAGGGGTGGGGACCGGGGAGCTGTTTTTT	CASSATGVGTGELFF	TRBV9	TRBD1	.	TRBJ2-2
TGTGCCAGCAGCTTAAGTAACAGGGGTGAGCAGTTCTTC	CASSLSNRGEQFF	TRBV7-2	TRBD1	.	TRBJ2-1
TGCGCCAGCAAGCATAACGGGGGGATTCAAGAGACCCAGTACTTC	CASKHNGGIQETQYF	TRBV5-1	TRBD2	.	TRBJ2-5
TGTGCCAGCAGCTTACGGCCAGCGGGGGGGTCAGATACGCAGTATTTT	CASSLRPAGGSDTQYF	TRBV7-8	TRBD2	.	TRBJ2-3
TGTGCCAGCAGTCCCTCCTACGGGCTTCGGCCCCAGCATTTT	CASSPSYGLRPQHF	TRBV28	.	.	TRBJ1-5
TGTGCCAGTAGTAGAGTTAGCGGGAGGATTTACGAGCAGTACTTC	CASSRVSGRIYEQYF	TRBV19	TRBD2	.	TRBJ2-7
TGTGCCAGTAGTAGGACAGGGGTTATGGAGACCCAGTACTTC	CASSRTGVMETQYF	TRBV19	TRBD1	.	TRBJ2-5
TGTGCCAGCAGCAGGAACGAGCAGTTCTTC	CASSRNEQFF	TRBV7-9	.	.	TRBJ2-1
TGTGCCAGCAGGTTCAGGGGGCGCGAGGAGCTGTTTTTT	CASRFRGREELFF	TRBV3-1/TRBV3-2	TRBD1	.	TRBJ2-2
TGTGCCAGCAGCTTAGCGACCGGGACAGGGGATTCCTACGAGCAGTACTTC	CASSLATGTGDSYEQYF	TRBV7-8	TRBD1	.	TRBJ2-7
TGTGCCAGCAGCCCGCAAGCCTCGGACTACGAGCAGTACTTC	CASSPQASDYEQYF	TRBV7-2	.	.	TRBJ2-7
TGTGCCAGCAGCGTAGGGGGCGCGGGCACAGATACGCAGTATTTT	CASSVGGAGTDTQYF	TRBV9	.	.	TRBJ2-3
TGTGCCAGCAGTTCCCGAGGGGCGGTTAGCGAGCAGTTCTTC	CASSSRGAVSEQFF	TRBV28	.	.	TRBJ2-1
TGTGCCAGCAGTGGACAGGGGCCTGGGGCCCAGTACTTC	CASSGQGPGAQYF	TRBV6-6	TRBD1	.	TRBJ2-5
TGCGCCAGCAGCCAGTCGGACTGGAGCTCCTACAATGAGCAGTTCTTC	CASSQSDWSSYNEQFF	TRBV4-1	.	.	TRBJ2-1
TGTGCCAGCAGCGTAGTTTTGAACACTGAAGCTTTCTTT	CASSVVLNTEAFF	TRBV9	.	.	TRBJ1-1
TGTGCCAGCAGCTTATCTAACAGGGGTATAGATTCACCCCTCCACTTT	CASSLSNRGIDSPLHF	TRBV7-8	TRBD1	once	TRBJ1-6
TGTGCCAGCAGCTTCACAGGGGGAGGCGGCCAGCCCCAGCATTTT	CASSFTGGGGQPQHF	TRBV5-5	TRBD1	.	TRBJ1-5
TGTGCCAGCACTTCCGAAGACCCAAATGAAGAGACCCAGTACTTC	CASTSEDPNEETQYF	TRBV28	.	.	TRBJ2-5
TGTGCCAGCAGCTTAGGGTCCGGATCGGCCAAAAACATTCAGTACTTC	CASSLGSGSAKNIQYF	TRBV7-8	.	few	TRBJ2-4
TGTGCCACCAGTGATGAAGGACCTAACATGAGCGGCTACACCTTC	CATSDEGPNMSGYTF	TRBV24-1	.	once	TRBJ1-2
TGCAGCGCTTTATCCGGGACAGGTTTAGAGACCCAGTACTTC	CSALSGTGLETQYF	TRBV29-1	TRBD1	.	TRBJ2-5
TGTGCCAGCTCACCGGACAGGGCATCCTACGAGCAGTACTTC	CASSPDRASYEQYF	TRBV18	TRBD1	.	TRBJ2-7
TGTGCCAGCAGTGAGGGGAGCTATGGCTACACCTTC	CASSEGSYGYTF	TRBV6-1	.	few	TRBJ1-2
TGTGCCAGCAGGAGGTCTGGGAGCACTGAAGCTTTCTTT	CASRRSGSTEAFF	TRBV12-3/TRBV12-4	.	.	TRBJ1-1
TGCAGTTGGGGCGATTGGACTGAAGCTTTCTTT	CSWGDWTEAFF	TRBV20-1	.	.	TRBJ1-1
TGTGCCAGCAGCTTGGAGAGGGGGGTTCGATCCTACGAGCAGTACTTC	CASSLERGVRSYEQYF	TRBV5-6	.	.	TRBJ2-7
TGTGCCAGTAGTCCGGGGGGGTACACTGAAGCTTTCTTT	CASSPGGYTEAFF	TRBV19	.	.	TRBJ1-1
TGTGCCAGCAGCTTGGGACAGCACTATGGCTACACCTTC	CASSLGQHYGYTF	TRBV7-9	TRBD1	.	TRBJ1-2
TGCGCCAGCAGCTTCCAGGGAGGCACTGAAGCTTTCTTT	CASSFQGGTEAFF	TRBV5-1	.	.	TRBJ1-1
TGTGCCAGTAGTATCTTGACAGGGACTAACTATGGCTACACCTTC	CASSILTGTNYGYTF	TRBV19	TRBD1	.	TRBJ1-2
TGCAGCGTCGTATCGGAGGATGGCTACACCTTC	CSVVSEDGYTF	TRBV29-1	.	.	TRBJ1-2
TGTGCCAGCAGTCGGGTTCCCTACACAGATACGCAGTATTTT	CASSRVPYTDTQYF	TRBV6-5	.	.	TRBJ2-3
TGTGCCAGCAGTTTACCCCACAGGGTCGGAAACACCATATATTTT	CASSLPHRVGNTIYF	TRBV28	.	.	TRBJ1-3
TGTGCCAGCAGCGTGACGGCCAACACTGAAGCTTTCTTT	CASSVTANTEAFF	TRBV9	.	.	TRBJ1-1
TGTGCCATCAGTGAAGGAAGCGGGAGCACAGATACGCAGTATTTT	CAISEGSGSTDTQYF	TRBV10-3	.	once	TRBJ2-3
TGTGCCAGTAGCGGGACACCGTCCTACGAGCAGTACTTC	CASSGTPSYEQYF	TRBV19	.	few	TRBJ2-7
TGCAGCGGGTCCGCGGGACAGGGGCACACCGGGGAGCTGTTTTTT	CSGSAGQGHTGELFF	TRBV29-1	TRBD1	.	TRBJ2-2
TGCGCCAGCAGCTTTGGACAGGGAGGGTTTGGGAATGAGCAGTTCTTC	CASSFGQGGFGNEQFF	TRBV5-1	.	.	TRBJ2-1
TGTGCCAGCAGCGTCAGGGGGCTTCATGGCTACACCTTC	CASSVRGLHGYTF	TRBV5-4	TRBD1	.	TRBJ1-2
TGTGCCAGCTCCCCAGGGGAGAGAGGAAACACCATATATTTT	CASSPGERGNTIYF	TRBV18	.	.	TRBJ1-3
TGTGCCAGCCAAGGACGGACATACAATGAGCAGTTCTTC	CASQGRTYNEQFF	TRBV27	.	few	TRBJ2-1
TGCAGTGCTAGTCCTCAAAGCTCCTACAATGAGCAGTTCTTC	CSASPQSSYNEQFF	TRBV20-1	.	.	TRBJ2-1
TGTGCCAGCAGCCCTACACCCGGCAATGAAAAACTGTTTTTT	CASSPTPGNEKLFF	TRBV7-9	.	.	TRBJ1-4
TGTGCCAGCAGTTATAGTTCGCCCACCCAGGGCTACGAGCAGTACTTC	CASSYSSPTQGYEQYF	TRBV6-2/TRBV6-3	.	.	TRBJ2-7
TGTGCCAGCAAGGCAGGGGGCGAGGGGAACACTGAAGCTTTCTTT	CASKAGGEGNTEAFF	TRBV11-3	TRBD1	.	TRBJ1-1
TGTGCCAGCCAGGGGTACCAAGAGACCCAGTACTTC	CASQGYQETQYF	TRBV2	.	few	TRBJ2-5
TGTGCCAGCAGTCCGGGACAGAGTAACTATGGCTACACCTTC	CASSPGQSNYGYTF	TRBV28	TRBD1	.	TRBJ1-2
TGTGCCAGCAGCAGAAGGCAGGACAACAATGAGCAGTTCTTC	CASSRRQDNNEQFF	TRBV9	.	.	TRBJ2-1
TGTGCCACCAGCAGAGAGACACTTAGCAATCAGCCCCAGCATTTT	CATSRETLSNQPQHF	TRBV15	.	.	TRBJ1-5
TGCGCCAGCAGCTTGAGTACGGGGAAGATAAATGAAAAACTGTTTTTT	CASSLSTGKINEKLFF	TRBV5-1	.	.	TRBJ1-4
TGCGCCAGCAGCTTGACCCGGACTAGCGGGAGAAGCAATGAGCAGTTCTTC	CASSLTRTSGRSNEQFF	TRBV5-1	TRBD2	.	TRBJ2-1